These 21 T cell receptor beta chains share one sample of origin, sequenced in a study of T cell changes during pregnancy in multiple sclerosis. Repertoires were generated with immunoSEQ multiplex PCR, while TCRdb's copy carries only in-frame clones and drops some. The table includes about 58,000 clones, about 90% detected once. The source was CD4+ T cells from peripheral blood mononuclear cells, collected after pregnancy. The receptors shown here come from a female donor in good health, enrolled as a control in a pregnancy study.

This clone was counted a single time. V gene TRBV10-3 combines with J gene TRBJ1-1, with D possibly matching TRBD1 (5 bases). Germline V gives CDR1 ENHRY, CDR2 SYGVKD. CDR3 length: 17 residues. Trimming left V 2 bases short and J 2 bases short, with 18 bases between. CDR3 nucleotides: TGTGCCATCAGTGAGAGCCCCTTTGACGGACACAACACTGAAGCTTTCTTT. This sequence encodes CAISESPFDGHNTEAFF.

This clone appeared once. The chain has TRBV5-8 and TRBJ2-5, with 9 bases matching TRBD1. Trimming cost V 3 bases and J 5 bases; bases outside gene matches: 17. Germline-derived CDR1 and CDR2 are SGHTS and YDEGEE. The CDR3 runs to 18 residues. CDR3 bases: TGTGCCAGCAGCTCGCTTGGAGACAGGGGGTACATTCGTGAGACCCAGTACTTC. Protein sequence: CASSSLGDRGYIRETQYF.

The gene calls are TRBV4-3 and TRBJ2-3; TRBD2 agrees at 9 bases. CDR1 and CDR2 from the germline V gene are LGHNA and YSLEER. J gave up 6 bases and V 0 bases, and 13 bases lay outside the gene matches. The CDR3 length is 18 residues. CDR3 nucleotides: TGCGCCAGCAGCCAAGATTTTGGCGGGGGGGCTTTTCCGGATACGCAGTATTTT. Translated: CASSQDFGGGAFPDTQYF.

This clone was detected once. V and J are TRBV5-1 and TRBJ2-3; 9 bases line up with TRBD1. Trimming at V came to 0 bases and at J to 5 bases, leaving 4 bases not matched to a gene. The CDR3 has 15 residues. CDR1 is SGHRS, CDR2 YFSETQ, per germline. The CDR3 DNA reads TGCGCCAGCAGCTTGGACAGGGGGCTTGTAGATACGCAGTATTTT. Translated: CASSLDRGLVDTQYF.

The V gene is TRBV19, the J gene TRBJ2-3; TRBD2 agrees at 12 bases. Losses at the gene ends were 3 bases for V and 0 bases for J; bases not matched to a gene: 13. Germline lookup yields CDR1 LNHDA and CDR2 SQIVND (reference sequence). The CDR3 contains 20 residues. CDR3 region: CASSMRLAGAIQTSTDTQYF. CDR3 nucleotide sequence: TGTGCCAGTAGTATGCGACTAGCGGGGGCCATCCAAACTAGCACAGATACGCAGTATTTT.

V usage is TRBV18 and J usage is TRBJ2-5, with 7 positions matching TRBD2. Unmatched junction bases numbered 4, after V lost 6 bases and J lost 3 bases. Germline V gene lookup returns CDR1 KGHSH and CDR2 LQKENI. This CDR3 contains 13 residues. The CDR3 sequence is CASSPSGEETQYF. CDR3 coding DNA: TGTGCCAGCTCCCCTAGCGGAGAAGAGACCCAGTACTTC. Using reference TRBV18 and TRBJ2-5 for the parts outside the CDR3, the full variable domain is NAGVMQNPRHLVRRRGQEARLRCSPMKGHSHVYWYRQLPEEGLKFMVYLQKENIIDESGMPKERFSAEFPKEGPSILRIQQVVRGDSAAYFCASSPSGEETQYFGPGTRLLVL.

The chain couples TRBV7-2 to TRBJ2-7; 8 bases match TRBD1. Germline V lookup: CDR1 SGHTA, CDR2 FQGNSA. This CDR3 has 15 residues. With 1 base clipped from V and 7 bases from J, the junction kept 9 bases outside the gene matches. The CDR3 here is CASSLGDRRGGEQYF. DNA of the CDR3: TGTGCCAGCAGCTTAGGGGACAGGAGGGGTGGAGAGCAGTACTTC.

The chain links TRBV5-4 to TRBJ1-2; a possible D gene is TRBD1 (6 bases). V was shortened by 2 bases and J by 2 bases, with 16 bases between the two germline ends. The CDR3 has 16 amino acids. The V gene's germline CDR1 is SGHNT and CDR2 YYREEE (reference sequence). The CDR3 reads CASSLGEGESNYGYTF. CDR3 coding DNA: TGTGCCAGCAGCTTAGGAGAGGGGGAATCCAACTATGGCTACACCTTC.

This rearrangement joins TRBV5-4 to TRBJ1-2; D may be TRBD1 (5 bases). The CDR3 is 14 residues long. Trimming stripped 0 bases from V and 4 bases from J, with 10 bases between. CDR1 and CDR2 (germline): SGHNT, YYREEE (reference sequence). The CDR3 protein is CASSLAGETYGYTF. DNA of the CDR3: TGTGCCAGCAGCTTGGCGGGGGAAACCTATGGCTACACCTTC.

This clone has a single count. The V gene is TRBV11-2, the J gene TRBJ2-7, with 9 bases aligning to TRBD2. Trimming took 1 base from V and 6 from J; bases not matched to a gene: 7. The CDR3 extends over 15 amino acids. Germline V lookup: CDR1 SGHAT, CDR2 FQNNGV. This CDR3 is CASSLVPSGEGEQYF. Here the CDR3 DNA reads TGTGCCAGCAGCTTAGTACCTAGCGGGGAGGGCGAGCAGTACTTC.

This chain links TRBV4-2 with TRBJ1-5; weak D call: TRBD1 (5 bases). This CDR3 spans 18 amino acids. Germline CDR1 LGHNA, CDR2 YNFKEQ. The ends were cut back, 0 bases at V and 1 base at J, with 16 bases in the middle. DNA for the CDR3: TGTGCCAGCAGCCAAGATCAGGGTGCGTTGACAAGCAATCAGCCCCAGCATTTT. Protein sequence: CASSQDQGALTSNQPQHF.

CDR3 loop: CASSSLSRVTASSVNTEAFF. CDR3 nucleotides: TGTGCCAGCAGCTCGCTATCCCGGGTGACGGCTAGTTCGGTAAACACTGAAGCTTTCTTT. V and J are TRBV7-3 and TRBJ1-1; no clear D. Germline CDR1 and CDR2: SGHTA and FQGTGA. Between the trimmed V and J ends, which lost 4 bases and 2 bases, there was a span of 29 bases. This CDR3 comprises 20 residues.

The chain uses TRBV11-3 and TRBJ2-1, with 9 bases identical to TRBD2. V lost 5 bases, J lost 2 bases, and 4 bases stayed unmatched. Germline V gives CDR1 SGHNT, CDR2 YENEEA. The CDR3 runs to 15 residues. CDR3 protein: CASSPPSGAYNEQFF. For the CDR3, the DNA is TGTGCCAGCAGCCCGCCTAGCGGGGCCTACAATGAGCAGTTCTTC.

The CDR3 nucleotides read TGTGCCTGGAGTGTACTAGCCGGGGGGGCGGGAGATACGCAGTATTTT. Translation gives CAWSVLAGGAGDTQYF. This rearrangement joins TRBV30 to TRBJ2-3; 8 bases match TRBD2. The germline CDR1 and CDR2 sequences are GTSNPN and SVGIG (reference sequence). This CDR3 has 16 amino acids. The J segment lost 5 bases and the V segment lost 0 bases, leaving 10 bases of the junction unmatched.

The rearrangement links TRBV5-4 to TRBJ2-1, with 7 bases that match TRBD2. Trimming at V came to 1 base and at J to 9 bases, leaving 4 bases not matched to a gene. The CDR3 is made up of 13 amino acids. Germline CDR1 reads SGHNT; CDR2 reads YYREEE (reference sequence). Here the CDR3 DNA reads TGTGCCAGCAGCTTGTTGGGGGAGGGTGAGCAGTTCTTC. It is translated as CASSLLGEGEQFF.

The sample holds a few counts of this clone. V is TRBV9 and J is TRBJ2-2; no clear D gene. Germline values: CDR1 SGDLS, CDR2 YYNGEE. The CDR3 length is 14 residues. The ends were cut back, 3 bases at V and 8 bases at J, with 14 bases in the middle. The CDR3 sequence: CASSAYSARGELFF. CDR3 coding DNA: TGTGCCAGCAGCGCCTACTCGGCCAGGGGGGAGCTGTTTTTT. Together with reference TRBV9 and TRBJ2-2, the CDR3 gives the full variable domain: DSGVTQTPKHLITATGQRVTLRCSPRSGDLSVYWYQQSLDQGLQFLIQYYNGEERAKGNILERFSAQQFPDLHSELNLSSLELGDSALYFCASSAYSARGELFFGEGSRLTVL.

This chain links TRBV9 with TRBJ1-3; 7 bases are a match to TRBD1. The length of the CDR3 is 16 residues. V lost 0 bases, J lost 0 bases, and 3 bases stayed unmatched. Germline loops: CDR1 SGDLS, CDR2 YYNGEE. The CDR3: CASSVGGQNSGNTIYF. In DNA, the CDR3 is TGTGCCAGCAGCGTAGGGGGACAGAACTCTGGAAACACCATATATTTT.

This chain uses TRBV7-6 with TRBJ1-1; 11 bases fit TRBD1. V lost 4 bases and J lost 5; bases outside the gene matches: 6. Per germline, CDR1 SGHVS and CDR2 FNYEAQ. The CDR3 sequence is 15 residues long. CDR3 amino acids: CASSSQGTGGTEAFF. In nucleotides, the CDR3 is TGTGCCAGCAGCTCTCAGGGGACAGGGGGGACTGAAGCTTTCTTT.

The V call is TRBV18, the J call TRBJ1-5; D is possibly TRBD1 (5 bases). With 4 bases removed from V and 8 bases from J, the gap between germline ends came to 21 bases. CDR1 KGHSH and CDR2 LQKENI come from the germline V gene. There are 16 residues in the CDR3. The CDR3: CASSLLAGVRLEPQHF. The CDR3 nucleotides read TGTGCCAGCTCACTCCTAGCGGGGGTCCGGCTGGAGCCCCAGCATTTT.

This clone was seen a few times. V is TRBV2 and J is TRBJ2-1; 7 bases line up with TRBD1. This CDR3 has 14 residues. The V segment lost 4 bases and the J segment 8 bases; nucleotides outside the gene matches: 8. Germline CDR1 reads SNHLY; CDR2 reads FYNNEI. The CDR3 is CASSGGGRGYEQFF. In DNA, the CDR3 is TGTGCCAGCAGTGGAGGGGGCAGGGGTTATGAGCAGTTCTTC.

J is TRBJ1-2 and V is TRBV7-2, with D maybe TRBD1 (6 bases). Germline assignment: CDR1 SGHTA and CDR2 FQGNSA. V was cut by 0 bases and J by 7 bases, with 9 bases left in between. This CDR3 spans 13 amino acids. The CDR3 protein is CASSLAGGSGYTF. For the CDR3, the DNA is TGTGCCAGCAGCTTAGCTGGGGGCTCTGGCTACACCTTC.